The clone carrying this TCR beta chain was counted at least ten times. The antigen remains unidentified. The sample originates from a study of T cells after yellow fever vaccination. Germline-derived CDR1 and CDR2 are MDHEN and SYDVKM. V lost 7 bases, J lost 0 bases, and 20 bases lay in between. The CDR3 runs 17 residues. The study's findings and limits: Repertoires sorted by FACS could include abundant clonotypes that are contaminants from the bulk population. Once the booster was given, most primary-vaccination clones reappeared, at around 96% for CD4 and approximately 88% for CD8.

Conversion of TCR transcripts into cDNA relied on 5'RACE template switching, which added a universal primer site and UMIs. MiXCR was run by TCRdb on the 5' RACE reads, yielding one entry per CDR3 protein. In the table there are more than 110,000 distinct CDR3 sequences, approximately 6.6% of which are singletons. Sequences were derived from CD4+ T cells sorted from PBMCs, sampled 10 days after the yellow fever booster vaccination. The sequence was collected from a man under 40 who received the YFV17D yellow fever vaccine. The J gene is TRBJ2-3, the V gene TRBV28, with no clear D. CDR3 in amino acids: CASNPEATGVSTDTQYF. CDR3 coding DNA: TGTGCCAGCAACCCAGAGGCTACTGGAGTTAGCACAGATACGCAGTATTTT. Full variable domain (rest looked up from reference TRBV28 and TRBJ2-3): DVKVTQSSRYLVKRTGEKVFLECVQDMDHENMFWYRQDPGLGLRLIYFSYDVKMKEKGDIPEGYSVSREKKERFSLILESASTNQTSMYLCASNPEATGVSTDTQYFGPGTRLTVL.